This TCR beta chain emerged from a study of shared clonotypes between healthy human individuals. General study findings and limits: An effect of sequencing depth on clonotype sharing among donors was expected. Shared across a handful of donors were around 5% of the naive CD4 clonotypes. Genetic and exposure-history diversity was limited by the small donor number.

This clone was observed once. What it binds is not known. Other DNA sequences from this sample encode an identical CDR3 as well. CD45RO-negative, CCR7-selected cells formed the naive CD8 fraction, which excluded terminally differentiated effector memory CD45RA+ cells. Germline CDR1 is MNHEY and CDR2 is SMNVEV (reference sequence). CDR3 length equals 12 residues. The ends were cut back, 5 bases at V and 6 bases at J, with 10 bases in the middle. Assay: immunoSEQ multiplex PCR; the TCRdb copy retains only in-frame clones and omits some. The data hold about 2,100,000 clones, with roughly 91% observed a single time.

V gene TRBV27 combines with J gene TRBJ1-2, with D tentatively TRBD1 (6 bases). The TCR comes from a man between 18 and 35 years old in good health. Some clones in this sample may be carry-over from other donors' samples. The sample comprised naive CD8+ T cells from PBMCs. CDR3 amino acids: CASSPQGNGYTF. In nucleotides, the CDR3 is TGTGCCAGCAGTCCACAGGGTAATGGCTACACCTTC.